One and the same sample provided the 25 T cell receptor beta chains below, sequenced in a study of blood T cell repertoires in COVID-19. Using immunoSEQ multiplex PCR, the repertoire was profiled, and TCRdb retains in-frame clones only, with some absent. This sample carries approximately 61,000 clones, 70% to 90% of them seen once, and the ten largest clones take roughly 5%. The sequencing sample was made of peripheral blood. All receptors derive from a man aged 65-85 years with acute or convalescent COVID-19.

The gene calls are TRBV9 and TRBJ2-5; D is perhaps TRBD2 (6 bases). CDR1 SGDLS and CDR2 YYNGEE come from the germline V gene. The V end lost 2 bases, the J end lost 6 bases, and 14 bases lay between the germline ends. The CDR3 has 14 residues. The DNA for the CDR3 is TGTGCCAGCAGCGTGGGCCAGAGCGGGCAGACCCAGTACTTC. Its translation: CASSVGQSGQTQYF.

The V and J genes are TRBV5-1 and TRBJ1-4; no clear D gene. V gave up 1 base and J gave up 13 bases, with 17 bases separating them. Germline CDR1 SGHRS, CDR2 YFSETQ. This CDR3 comprises 14 residues. CDR3 residues: CASSLMRPAGGLFF. The CDR3 DNA sequence: TGCGCCAGCAGCTTGATGCGGCCTGCCGGAGGACTGTTTTTT.

This chain connects TRBV5-1 to TRBJ2-7, with TRBD1 matching 8 bases. The CDR3 spans 18 residues. V gave up 0 bases and J gave up 3 bases; unmatched junction bases: 14. The V gene's germline CDR1 is SGHRS and CDR2 YFSETQ. The DNA of the CDR3 is TGCGCCAGCAGCTTGGCCCCTGGGACAGGATCTTCCCTCTACGAGCAGTACTTC. It codes for CASSLAPGTGSSLYEQYF. Filled out from reference TRBV5-1 and TRBJ2-7, the complete variable domain reads KAGVTQTPRYLIKTRGQQVTLSCSPISGHRSVSWYQQTPGQGLQFLFEYFSETQRNKGNFPGRFSGRQFSNSRSEMNVSTLELGDSALYLCASSLAPGTGSSLYEQYFGPGTRLTVT.

This clone was detected only a few times. The CDR3, as DNA: TGTGCCAGCAGCCCGGAGGAGGGGGCCACTGAAGCTTTCTTT. Translation gives CASSPEEGATEAFF. This sequence joins TRBV6-4 and TRBJ1-1; 7 bases fit TRBD1. V lost 6 bases to trimming and J lost 4 bases; unmatched junction nucleotides: 8. The CDR3 spans 14 residues. Germline V CDR1 and CDR2: MRHNA, SNTAGT.

The V call is TRBV7-6, the J call TRBJ2-3; 7 bases align to TRBD2. This CDR3 has 14 amino acids. CDR1 SGHVS and CDR2 FNYEAQ come from the germline V gene. The ends lost 0 bases at V and 5 bases at J; junction bases unmatched: 2. The CDR3 DNA sequence: TGTGCCAGCAGCTTAGCGGGGGAGGGAGATACGCAGTATTTT. Its translation is CASSLAGEGDTQYF.

V usage is TRBV10-1 and J usage is TRBJ2-7, with 10 nucleotides matching TRBD1. Germline V lookup: CDR1 WNHNN, CDR2 SYGVQD (reference sequence). The CDR3 runs 14 residues. V dropped 7 bases and J dropped 4; count of bases not matched to a gene: 7. The CDR3 loop is CASTGQGELYEQYF. CDR3 DNA: TGCGCCAGCACTGGACAGGGGGAATTATACGAGCAGTACTTC.

Comments on this clone: At the DNA level, this CDR3 is encoded by other sequences in the same sample as well. The chain employs TRBV5-1 and TRBJ2-3; 11 bases are shared with TRBD2. The length of the CDR3 is 16 residues. Germline trimming cut 1 base from V and 3 bases from J; bases unmatched to any gene: 4. CDR1 SGHRS and CDR2 YFSETQ come from the germline V gene. CDR3 sequence: CASSLSSGGRTDTQYF. CDR3 nucleotides: TGCGCCAGCAGCTTGTCTAGCGGGGGGAGGACAGATACGCAGTATTTT.

This chain joins TRBV12-3 or TRBV12-4 and TRBJ1-2, with TRBD1 as a possible D gene (6 bases). The germline V and J ends were trimmed by 3 bases and 5 bases, with 10 bases remaining between them. The CDR3 covers 13 residues. The CDR3 spells CASSLIGTYGYTF. In DNA, the CDR3 is TGTGCCAGCAGTTTGATAGGGACATATGGCTACACCTTC.

The chain joins TRBV5-1 to TRBJ2-6, with D possibly being TRBD1 (5 bases). V was clipped by 2 bases and J by 2 bases, with 11 bases between them. Germline CDR1 and CDR2: SGHRS and YFSETQ. The CDR3 runs to 16 residues. The CDR3 protein is CASSLGHSAGANVLTF. For the CDR3, the DNA is TGCGCCAGCAGCTTAGGACATTCCGCTGGGGCCAACGTCCTGACTTTC.

This chain joins TRBV6-1 and TRBJ1-4; D ambiguous. Germline V gives CDR1 MNHNS, CDR2 SASEGT. V lost 1 base to trimming and J lost 10 bases, with 16 bases between them. The CDR3 runs 15 residues. For the CDR3, the DNA is TGTGCCAGCAGTGAAGTGACTCTGGTGAGCGGAAAACTGTTTTTT. It yields the protein CASSEVTLVSGKLFF.

This chain connects TRBV28 to TRBJ2-5, with 7 bases lining up with TRBD2. Germline V lookup: CDR1 MDHEN, CDR2 SYDVKM. This CDR3 contains 16 residues. V lost 2 bases, J lost 3 bases, and 9 bases stayed unmatched. Here the CDR3 reads CASSLGAAGREETQYF. The CDR3 DNA reads TGTGCCAGCAGTTTAGGGGCAGCGGGGAGGGAAGAGACCCAGTACTTC.

The rearrangement joins TRBV25-1 to TRBJ1-2; 9 bases line up with TRBD1. The CDR3 runs to 17 residues. V shed 3 bases and J 8 bases; nucleotides not matched to a gene: 16. Germline values: CDR1 MGHDK, CDR2 SYGVNS. CDR3 loop: CASSELDVDRGLGGYTF. In nucleotides, the CDR3 is TGTGCCAGCAGTGAGTTGGATGTGGACAGGGGATTAGGGGGCTACACCTTC.

This clone was detected once. The chain has TRBV7-9 and TRBJ2-5; tentative D call: TRBD2 (6 bases). Trimming removed 0 bases from V and 9 bases from J, with 11 bases in between. CDR1 and CDR2 (germline): SEHNR, FQNEAQ (reference sequence). This CDR3 is 13 amino acids long. The CDR3 here is CASSLAATGAQYF. CDR3 DNA: TGTGCCAGCAGCTTAGCAGCCACGGGGGCCCAGTACTTC.

CDR3 in amino acids: CASTLGLAGGETQYF. CDR3 in DNA: TGTGCCAGCACCCTGGGACTAGCGGGGGGAGAGACCCAGTACTTC. The rearrangement joins TRBV11-2 to TRBJ2-5; 15 nucleotides match TRBD2. Germline V gene lookup returns CDR1 SGHAT and CDR2 FQNNGV. The CDR3 length is 15 residues. The V segment lost 7 bases and the J segment 4 bases; nucleotides outside the gene matches: 4.

Only one count was recorded for this clone. The chain joins TRBV14 to TRBJ2-4, with 7 positions matching TRBD1. The CDR3 has 16 residues. CDR1 and CDR2 from the germline V gene are SGHDN and FVKESK. V trimming: 1 base; J trimming: 2 bases; junction bases outside the gene matches: 5. CDR3 bases: TGTGCCAGCAGCCAAGTAGGGGGACAGCCCAAAAACATTCAGTACTTC. Translating it yields CASSQVGGQPKNIQYF. Variable domain in full (rest from reference TRBV14 and TRBJ2-4): EAGVTQFPSHSVIEKGQTVTLRCDPISGHDNLYWYRRVMGKEIKFLLHFVKESKQDESGMPNNRFLAERTGGTYSTLKVQPAELEDSGVYFCASSQVGGQPKNIQYFGAGTRLSVL.

The V and J genes are TRBV19 and TRBJ2-2; D gene uncertain. Trimming took 4 bases from V and 1 from J, leaving 7 bases between them. The CDR3 totals 14 residues. CDR1 LNHDA and CDR2 SQIVND come from the germline V gene (reference sequence). CDR3 sequence (DNA): TGTGCCAGTAGTAGTCCAGGGAACACCGGGGAGCTGTTTTTT. Translating it yields CASSSPGNTGELFF.

The V call is TRBV18, the J call TRBJ2-2; TRBD2 matches at 7 bases. Trimming took 3 bases from V and 1 from J; bases not matched to a gene: 8. Germline values: CDR1 KGHSH, CDR2 LQKENI. The CDR3 is made up of 17 amino acids. CDR3: CASSPPGRAENTGELFF. As DNA, the CDR3 is TGTGCCAGCTCACCCCCTGGGAGGGCGGAGAACACCGGGGAGCTGTTTTTT.

V and J are TRBV7-9 and TRBJ2-3; D perhaps matches TRBD1 (6 bases). The germline V gene has CDR1 SEHNR and CDR2 FQNEAQ (reference sequence). The ends were cut back, 5 bases at V and 2 bases at J, with 11 bases in the middle. The CDR3 length is 14 residues. CDR3: CASSPHRDTDTQYF. The CDR3 bases are TGTGCCAGCAGCCCCCACAGGGACACAGATACGCAGTATTTT.

The chain joins TRBV5-1 to TRBJ2-5; 10 bases map to TRBD1. The germline CDR1 and CDR2 sequences are SGHRS and YFSETQ. J was trimmed by 4 bases and V by 0 bases; bases with no gene match: 3. The CDR3 is 15 amino acids. CDR3 sequence reads: CASSLGDRGGETQYF. DNA of the CDR3: TGCGCCAGCAGCTTGGGGGACAGGGGAGGAGAGACCCAGTACTTC.

This chain joins TRBV5-1 and TRBJ1-2, with 8 bases matching TRBD1. Trimming took 2 bases from V and 3 from J; bases not matched to a gene: 3. CDR1 is SGHRS and CDR2 is YFSETQ in the germline V gene. The CDR3 totals 14 residues. CDR3 protein: CASSFGGQDYGYTF. The CDR3 nucleotides are TGCGCCAGCAGCTTCGGGGGACAGGACTATGGCTACACCTTC. The full variable domain, rest sourced from reference TRBV5-1 and TRBJ1-2, is KAGVTQTPRYLIKTRGQQVTLSCSPISGHRSVSWYQQTPGQGLQFLFEYFSETQRNKGNFPGRFSGRQFSNSRSEMNVSTLELGDSALYLCASSFGGQDYGYTFGSGTRLTVV.

In its sample, this clone was seen a few times. V is TRBV7-3 and J is TRBJ2-7; 10 bases are a match to TRBD2. The CDR3 is made up of 17 amino acids. Losses at the gene ends were 5 bases for V and 6 bases for J; bases not matched to a gene: 16. Per germline, CDR1 SGHTA and CDR2 FQGTGA. CDR3 DNA: TGTGCCAGCAGCCCAGGGATTAGCGGGGGGCGTCCTCTCGAGCAGTACTTC. Translation gives CASSPGISGGRPLEQYF.

This clone appeared once. The chain carries TRBV6-5 and TRBJ2-7, with D possibly being TRBD1 (5 bases). CDR1 MNHEY and CDR2 SVGAGI come from the germline V gene. The CDR3 covers 15 residues. V shed 2 bases and J shed 0 bases, with 11 bases lying between them. CDR3 DNA sequence: TGTGCCAGCAGTTACGGGGCGGATACCTCCTACGAGCAGTACTTC. Protein: CASSYGADTSYEQYF.

The chain couples TRBV6-6 to TRBJ1-1; 9 bases fit TRBD1. This CDR3 is 14 amino acids long. Germline V gene data show CDR1 as MNHNY and CDR2 as SVGAGI (reference sequence). V trimming: 8 bases; J trimming: 3 bases; junction bases outside the gene matches: 7. The CDR3 DNA reads as TGTGCCAGCCTATCTGACAGGGGGTACACTGAAGCTTTCTTT. This encodes CASLSDRGYTEAFF.

In the case of this clone: It is likely a read error, because the conserved phenylalanine at the end of the CDR3 is missing. No DNA is shown, since the ends of the CDR3 on it are uncertain; the CDR3 is the one TCRdb lists. J is TRBJ2-4 and V is TRBV4-1; the table's TRBD1 call for D was not verified on the DNA. The CDR3 is 11 amino acids long, termini counted. Germline CDR1 is MGHRA and CDR2 is YSYEKL. The CDR3 loop reads CASSLTNQTGG.

The gene calls are TRBV7-9 and TRBJ1-2, with 7 bases lining up with TRBD1. This CDR3 has 17 amino acids. Germline V gene data show CDR1 as SEHNR and CDR2 as FQNEAQ (reference sequence). V was pared by 4 bases and J by 2 bases, with 13 bases of the junction left unmatched. This CDR3 is CASSSLLTGQTNYGYTF. CDR3 sequence (DNA): TGTGCCAGCAGCTCTCTATTAACGGGACAGACCAACTATGGCTACACCTTC.